This entry lists 17 T cell receptor beta chains sequenced from one sample in a study of blood T cell repertoires in COVID-19. The repertoire was sequenced with immunoSEQ multiplex PCR; TCRdb's copy has only in-frame clones and lacks some. The table has 100,000 to 140,000 clones, about four fifths seen once; the top ten hold about 4.3%. Sequenced input: peripheral blood. The receptors were sampled from a man aged 70 or older with acute or convalescent COVID-19.

V and J are TRBV5-6 and TRBJ2-2; D gene ambiguous. V was clipped by 1 base and J by 7 bases, with 8 bases between them. The germline V gene has CDR1 SGHDT and CDR2 YYEEEE. The CDR3 runs to 13 residues. CDR3 in amino acids: CASSLLGDGELFF. CDR3 nucleotide sequence: TGTGCCAGCAGCTTGCTAGGTGACGGGGAGCTGTTTTTT.

V usage is TRBV18 and J usage is TRBJ2-7; the D gene is possibly TRBD1 (6 bases). The germline V gene has CDR1 KGHSH and CDR2 LQKENI. This CDR3 comprises 15 residues. Between the trimmed V and J ends, which lost 2 bases and 9 bases, there was a span of 20 bases. Here the CDR3 DNA reads TGTGCCAGCTCACCAGGGGCAGGGGAAGGAAGCGGGCAGTACTTC. Its protein is CASSPGAGEGSGQYF.

The chain employs TRBV27 and TRBJ1-6, with D maybe TRBD1 (5 bases). Germline loops: CDR1 MNHEY, CDR2 SMNVEV (reference sequence). The V end lost 6 bases, the J end lost 0 bases, and 12 bases lay between the germline ends. The CDR3 is 16 residues long. Here the CDR3 DNA reads TGTGCCAGCAGACTGGGGGGACTCTCCTATAATTCACCCCTCCACTTT. Translating it yields CASRLGGLSYNSPLHF.

The chain combines TRBV6-6 with TRBJ2-7, with 11 bases identical to TRBD1. This CDR3 has 15 amino acids. Germline V gene lookup returns CDR1 MNHNY and CDR2 SVGAGI (reference sequence). Losses at the gene ends were 6 bases for V and 4 bases for J; bases not matched to a gene: 8. DNA of the CDR3: TGTGCCAGCAGGGCAGGACAGGGGGCTTTATACGAGCAGTACTTC. Translation gives CASRAGQGALYEQYF.

The J gene is TRBJ1-3, the V gene TRBV9; perhaps TRBD1 as D (5 bases). Per the germline V gene, CDR1 is SGDLS and CDR2 is YYNGEE. The CDR3 has 14 residues. Trimming pared 4 bases from V and 2 bases from J, leaving 10 bases between. The CDR3 spells CASSYPGAGNTIYF. For the CDR3, the DNA is TGTGCCAGCAGCTACCCGGGGGCTGGAAACACCATATATTTT.

The J gene is TRBJ1-6, the V gene TRBV7-6, with 9 bases matching TRBD1. V trimming: 3 bases; J trimming: 7 bases; junction bases outside the gene matches: 4. This CDR3 contains 15 residues. Germline V gene data show CDR1 as SGHVS and CDR2 as FNYEAQ. As DNA, the CDR3 is TGTGCCAGCAGCTTTGAAGGGACAGGGAATTCACCCCTCCACTTT. Its protein is CASSFEGTGNSPLHF.

The chain recombines TRBV6-5 with TRBJ2-1; unclear D gene. This CDR3 has 14 residues. The germline CDR1 and CDR2 sequences are MNHEY and SVGAGI. The V end lost 6 bases, the J end lost 0 bases, and 9 bases lay between the germline ends. Here the CDR3 reads CASRSRSSYNEQFF. The CDR3 DNA reads as TGTGCCAGCAGATCGAGGAGCTCCTACAATGAGCAGTTCTTC.

The J gene is TRBJ1-1, the V gene TRBV11-2; D might be TRBD1 (5 bases). This CDR3 comprises 12 residues. The germline V gene encodes CDR1 SGHAT and CDR2 FQNNGV. V shed 1 base and J shed 9 bases, with 9 bases lying between them. In nucleotides, the CDR3 is TGTGCCAGCAGCTTAGGGGGGGGGAAAGCTTTCTTT. Protein product: CASSLGGGKAFF. Based on the CDR3 plus reference TRBV11-2 and TRBJ1-1, the full variable domain is EAGVAQSPRYKIIEKRQSVAFWCNPISGHATLYWYQQILGQGPKLLIQFQNNGVVDDSQLPKDRFSAERLKGVDSTLKIQPAKLEDSAVYLCASSLGGGKAFFGQGTRLTVV.

CDR3 nucleotide sequence: TGTGCCAGCTCGACGGCAGGGGGCGACCCTCTGCCCCTCCACTTT. Protein sequence: CASSTAGGDPLPLHF. This rearrangement joins TRBV18 to TRBJ1-6; 8 bases are a match to TRBD1. The CDR3 totals 15 residues. Germline V gene sequence: CDR1 KGHSH, CDR2 LQKENI. V lost 6 bases, J lost 13 bases, and 14 bases stayed unmatched.

The rearrangement joins TRBV5-4 to TRBJ2-3; perhaps TRBD2 as D (5 bases). The germline V and J ends were trimmed by 3 bases and 4 bases, with 12 bases remaining between them. CDR3 length: 14 residues. Looked up from germline, CDR1 is SGHNT and CDR2 is YYREEE (reference sequence). The CDR3 loop is CASSSSFGADTQYF. The CDR3 DNA follows: TGTGCCAGCAGCTCTAGCTTCGGGGCAGATACGCAGTATTTT.

This chain connects TRBV9 to TRBJ1-6; TRBD1 might be the D (5 bases). Germline lookup yields CDR1 SGDLS and CDR2 YYNGEE. The CDR3 is made up of 15 amino acids. With 4 bases removed from V and 10 bases from J, the gap between germline ends came to 18 bases. The CDR3 DNA is TGTGCCAGCAGCTATTCGGGGCAGGGAGGATCACCCCTCCACTTT. It translates to CASSYSGQGGSPLHF.

This sequence joins TRBV2 and TRBJ2-1, with 10 bases matching TRBD2. V shed 7 bases, J shed 1 base, and the junction held 1 base outside the gene matches. This CDR3 has 14 residues. Germline V lookup: CDR1 SNHLY, CDR2 FYNNEI. CDR3 residues: CASNSGGSYNEQFF. The CDR3, as DNA: TGTGCCAGCAATAGCGGGGGGTCCTACAATGAGCAGTTCTTC. Filled out from reference TRBV2 and TRBJ2-1, the complete variable domain reads EPEVTQTPSHQVTQMGQEVILRCVPISNHLYFYWYRQILGQKVEFLVSFYNNEISEKSEIFDDQFSVERPDGSNFTLKIRSTKLEDSAMYFCASNSGGSYNEQFFGPGTRLTVL.

This clone appeared a few times. J is TRBJ2-2 and V is TRBV7-2; maybe TRBD1 (5 bases). The V end lost 3 bases, the J end lost 5 bases, and 10 bases lay between the germline ends. The CDR3 runs 14 residues. The germline V gene encodes CDR1 SGHTA and CDR2 FQGNSA. The CDR3: CASSFTGRTGELFF. Here the CDR3 DNA reads TGTGCCAGCAGCTTTACAGGAAGGACCGGGGAGCTGTTTTTT.

V and J are TRBV11-2 and TRBJ2-2; tentatively, D is TRBD1 (5 bases). Per germline, CDR1 SGHAT and CDR2 FQNNGV. Trimming stripped 3 bases from V and 7 bases from J, with 12 bases between. The length of the CDR3 is 14 residues. CDR3 in DNA: TGTGCCAGCAGCTTCCAGGGTCTCGGCGGGGAGCTGTTTTTT. It encodes CASSFQGLGGELFF.

V usage is TRBV5-6 and J usage is TRBJ2-7, with D perhaps matching TRBD2 (6 bases). Germline V gene data show CDR1 as SGHDT and CDR2 as YYEEEE. The CDR3 consists of 14 residues. Trimming cost V 4 bases and J 1 base, with 12 bases left between them. CDR3 loop: CASSKAGFSYEQYF. The CDR3 nucleotides are TGTGCCAGCAGCAAGGCGGGGTTTTCCTACGAGCAGTACTTC.

This clone was seen a handful of times. The chain couples TRBV18 to TRBJ1-1, with D perhaps TRBD1 (5 bases). This CDR3 is built from 15 residues. Germline-derived CDR1 and CDR2 are KGHSH and LQKENI. Trimming left V 5 bases short and J 1 base short, with 14 bases between. The CDR3 loop reads CASSDAGTWNTEAFF. CDR3 sequence (DNA): TGTGCCAGCTCAGACGCGGGGACTTGGAACACTGAAGCTTTCTTT.

The chain recombines TRBV14 with TRBJ1-4; weak D call: TRBD1 (6 bases). Germline V gene sequence: CDR1 SGHDN, CDR2 FVKESK. The CDR3 extends over 15 amino acids. Trimming removed 4 bases from V and 8 bases from J, with 17 bases in between. CDR3 bases: TGTGCCAGCAGCCCTACAGGGCTGGATGGGGAAAAACTGTTTTTT. It specifies CASSPTGLDGEKLFF.